Below, 12 T cell receptor beta chains from the same sample are listed, as sequenced in a study of human T cells and chemical hapten exposure. Described time point: pre-sensitization, week 0. Regarding treatment: therapeutic diphenylcyclopropenone sensitization with weekly scalp DPC. Total RNA came from unfractionated whole blood. Each CDR3 protein is one row after TCRdb ran MiXCR on the RACE reads. Among about 30,000 distinct CDR3 sequences listed, 10% were seen once. The sequences come from whole blood, collected in connection with sensitization to the hapten diphenylcyclopropenone (DPC). The receptors were sampled from a man aged 45-60 years with alopecia areata. Some clones in this sample may be carry-over from other donors' samples.

J is TRBJ2-7 and V is TRBV7-9; perhaps TRBD1 as D (5 bases). V was shortened by 1 base and J by 2 bases, with 15 bases between the two germline ends. This CDR3 has 16 amino acids. Germline CDR1 reads SEHNR; CDR2 reads FQNEAQ (reference sequence). This CDR3 is CASSLVSGQGTYEQYF. The CDR3 DNA is TGTGCCAGCAGCTTAGTTTCAGGTCAGGGTACCTACGAGCAGTACTTC. Based on the CDR3 plus reference TRBV7-9 and TRBJ2-7, the full variable domain is DTGVSQNPRHKITKRGQNVTFRCDPISEHNRLYWYRQTLGQGPEFLTYFQNEAQLEKSRLLSDRFSAERPKGSFSTLEIQRTEQGDSAMYLCASSLVSGQGTYEQYFGPGTRLTVT.

At least ten counts were recorded for this clonotype. The chain has TRBV28 and TRBJ2-4; weak D call: TRBD2 (7 bases). The CDR3 runs to 14 residues. V was clipped by 3 bases and J by 5 bases, with 11 bases between them. Per germline, CDR1 MDHEN and CDR2 SYDVKM. CDR3 bases: TGTGCCAGCAGTTTCCGGGGGGCGCAAAACATTCAGTACTTC. Translating it yields CASSFRGAQNIQYF.

This clonotype was picked up many times. CDR3 nucleotide sequence: TGTGCCAGCACCTTTAGCGGGGCCTACGAGCAGTACTTC. Translating gives CASTFSGAYEQYF. The gene calls are TRBV28 and TRBJ2-7; 8 bases are shared with TRBD2. V shed 7 bases, J shed 2 bases, and the junction held 4 bases outside the gene matches. Germline V gene lookup returns CDR1 MDHEN and CDR2 SYDVKM. The CDR3 loop spans 13 amino acids.

This clonotype was observed at least ten times. V is TRBV11-2 and J is TRBJ2-2; D remains ambiguous. This CDR3 has 13 amino acids. V lost 5 bases and J 5 bases, leaving 9 bases between the germline ends. Germline CDR1 SGHAT, CDR2 FQNNGV. DNA for the CDR3: TGTGCCAGCAGCACTGCATGGACCGGGGAGCTGTTTTTT. This gives the protein CASSTAWTGELFF.

This clonotype turned up a few times. The chain carries TRBV6-2 or TRBV6-3 and TRBJ2-7; D uncertain. The CDR3 sequence is 13 residues long. CDR1 and CDR2 (germline): MNHEY, SVGEGT. V shed 7 bases and J shed 7 bases, with 17 bases lying between them. DNA for the CDR3: TGTGCCAGCACCCCCGGCGCCCTGGGAGAGCAGTACTTC. Translation gives CASTPGALGEQYF.

There are many counts of this clonotype. The chain is built from TRBV10-3 and TRBJ1-1, with D hard to call. The CDR3 is 13 residues long. CDR1 is ENHRY, CDR2 SYGVKD, per germline. With 6 bases removed from V and 0 bases from J, the gap between germline ends came to 8 bases. The CDR3 protein is CAIRVGVNTEAFF. As DNA, the CDR3 is TGTGCCATCAGGGTTGGGGTGAACACTGAAGCTTTCTTT.

This clonotype came up many times. This chain joins TRBV27 and TRBJ1-5; D gene unclear. Trimming took 6 bases from V and 0 from J, leaving 12 bases between them. This CDR3 is built from 15 residues. Germline V lookup: CDR1 MNHEY, CDR2 SMNVEV (reference sequence). The CDR3 nucleotides are TGTGCCAGCAGCCCAACAGCTTATAGCAATCAGCCCCAGCATTTT. It yields the protein CASSPTAYSNQPQHF.

V is TRBV19 and J is TRBJ1-2; weak D call: TRBD1 (6 bases). The CDR3 loop spans 13 amino acids. Trimming took off 4 bases at V and 7 bases at J, with 13 bases between the two ends. Germline assignment: CDR1 LNHDA and CDR2 SQIVND (reference sequence). CDR3 region: CASSTFDRSGYTF. CDR3 sequence (DNA): TGTGCCAGTAGTACCTTCGACAGGTCTGGCTACACCTTC.

This clonotype was recorded at least ten times. This chain uses TRBV12-3 or TRBV12-4 with TRBJ2-2, with D perhaps matching TRBD1 (5 bases). This CDR3 has 14 amino acids. V was cut by 2 bases and J by 6 bases, with 10 bases left in between. As DNA, the CDR3 is TGTGCCAGCAGTTTACCCCCCAGGGCCGGGGAGCTGTTTTTT. It translates to CASSLPPRAGELFF.

This clonotype was found many times. The chain uses TRBV3-1 and TRBJ1-5, with a possible D match to TRBD1 (5 bases). The ends were cut back, 2 bases at V and 8 bases at J, with 22 bases in the middle. The V gene's germline CDR1 is LGHDT and CDR2 YNNKEL (reference sequence). This CDR3 comprises 17 residues. CDR3 sequence (DNA): TGTGCCAGCAGCCAAACTCGATCGACAGACTCTATTGAGCCCCAGCATTTT. This encodes CASSQTRSTDSIEPQHF.

The J gene is TRBJ1-1, the V gene TRBV6-2 or TRBV6-3; 8 nucleotides align to TRBD1. Trimming removed 7 bases from V and 5 bases from J; junction bases left unmatched: 6. The CDR3 extends over 13 amino acids. CDR1 is MNHEY, CDR2 SVGEGT, per germline. In nucleotides, the CDR3 is TGTGCCAGCACCTCATACAGGGGGACTGAAGCTTTCTTT. This translates into CASTSYRGTEAFF.

This clonotype was observed many times. The chain carries TRBV27 and TRBJ2-7; TRBD2 agrees at 11 bases. The CDR3 runs to 14 residues. V gave up 5 bases and J gave up 3 bases; unmatched junction bases: 3. The germline V gene encodes CDR1 MNHEY and CDR2 SMNVEV (reference sequence). Here the CDR3 DNA reads TGTGCCAGCAGTACTAGCGGGAGCTACTACGAGCAGTACTTC. Its translation: CASSTSGSYYEQYF.